The clone carrying this T cell receptor (beta chain) was counted between two and nine times. The antigen is not known. Produced via immunoSEQ multiplex PCR; TCRdb's table is partial and in-frame only. The sample yields 2,500 to 3,000 clones, roughly 25% seen once. This specimen belongs to a study of T cell clones after liver transplantation. As for the study in general: Three of eight recipients were HCV-positive; others had non-autoimmune, non-viral indications. Tolerance: complete withdrawal held at least one year, liver enzymes staying within twice normal.

TCRbeta sequences of proliferating CFSE-low MLR cells were labeled alloreactive. Pre-transplant recipient cells responded to graft donor PBMCs, splenocytes, lymph-node cells, or third-party PBMCs. V lost 8 bases, J lost 5 bases, and 10 bases lay in between. Germline lookup yields CDR1 MNHEY and CDR2 SVGAGI. The CDR3 runs to 12 residues. The material sequenced was CD4+ T cells from PBMCs cultured with third-party cells. This TCR came from a human patient who received a liver transplant. Some T cells may have originated in the graft donor. The J gene is TRBJ1-5, the V gene TRBV6-5; D gene unclear. The chain's CDR3 is CASPGRDQPQHF. CDR3 bases: TGTGCCAGCCCCGGACGGGATCAGCCCCAGCATTTT.